The clone carrying this TCR beta chain was counted a few times. Its target is not known. This record belongs to a study of T cells after yellow fever vaccination. Germline V lookup: CDR1 SGHTA, CDR2 FQGNSA. This CDR3 spans 19 amino acids. V was clipped by 1 base and J by 0 bases, with 16 bases between them. Whole-study findings and limits: Most primary-vaccination clones reappeared after the booster (about 97% CD4, about 88% CD8). Among all clonotypes, a small share was observed in both CD4 and CD8 compartments. Any FACS-sorted repertoire could hold abundant clonotypes that contaminate it from the bulk population.

TCRdb used MiXCR to reprocess the 5' RACE reads, holding one entry per CDR3 protein. In the table there are 300,000 or so distinct CDR3 sequences, about 7.8% of which are singletons. The sequencing here drew on PBMCs, taken about 49 days after the first yellow fever vaccination. V usage is TRBV7-2 and J usage is TRBJ1-6; no firm D call. This sequence originates from a man aged 18-30 years who received the YFV17D yellow fever vaccine. The CDR3 loop reads CASSLVANTASSYNSPLHF. The CDR3 DNA reads as TGTGCCAGCAGCTTAGTAGCCAACACCGCCAGCTCCTATAATTCACCCCTCCACTTT.